Listed below are T cell receptor beta chains from one sample, sequenced in a study of a mutant IDH1 vaccine in newly diagnosed glioma. These receptors lack a known antigen. Method: immunoSEQ multiplex PCR; TCRdb's copy keeps in-frame clones and lacks some. The sample gives about 38,000 clones, approximately 80% of which show up once; roughly 5% is in the top ten. The sequenced sample was PBMCs, obtained from a glioma patient whose treatment included an IDH1 peptide vaccine. These receptors were collected from a man in his forties with glioma. Both conserved end residues are part of each CDR3. Fields, in order: D gene, V gene, J gene, clone size, CDR3 protein, CDR3 DNA. A D gene is named only where the DNA matches it firmly. Where a row states a size, it is once, few, many or the class of an expanded clone; other rows omit it.

d_gene: .
v_gene: TRBV2
j_gene: TRBJ2-5
abundance: .
CDR3aa: CASSVLGGGTQYF
CDR3nt: TGTGCCAGCAGTGTACTGGGGGGTGGGACCCAGTACTTC

d_gene: .
v_gene: TRBV6-1
j_gene: TRBJ1-1
abundance: .
CDR3aa: CASSEDRVNTEAFF
CDR3nt: TGTGCCAGCAGTGAAGACAGGGTGAACACTGAAGCTTTCTTT

d_gene: .
v_gene: TRBV6-5
j_gene: TRBJ1-1
abundance: .
CDR3aa: CASTGGGGNTEAFF
CDR3nt: TGTGCCAGCACGGGTGGAGGGGGGAACACTGAAGCTTTCTTT

d_gene: .
v_gene: TRBV7-2
j_gene: TRBJ1-5
abundance: few
CDR3aa: CASTPYRDNQPQHF
CDR3nt: TGTGCCAGCACCCCATACAGAGACAATCAGCCCCAGCATTTT

d_gene: TRBD1
v_gene: TRBV6-1
j_gene: TRBJ2-4
abundance: .
CDR3aa: CASSDWTGDIQYF
CDR3nt: TGTGCCAGCAGTGATTGGACAGGGGATATTCAGTACTTC

d_gene: .
v_gene: TRBV5-1
j_gene: TRBJ2-6
abundance: .
CDR3aa: CASSPTGSGANVLTF
CDR3nt: TGCGCCAGCAGCCCCACAGGCTCTGGGGCCAACGTCCTGACTTTC

d_gene: TRBD1
v_gene: TRBV5-1
j_gene: TRBJ1-3
abundance: once
CDR3aa: CASSIGQGVPGNTIYF
CDR3nt: TGCGCCAGCAGCATCGGACAGGGGGTGCCTGGAAACACCATATATTTT

d_gene: .
v_gene: TRBV6-1
j_gene: TRBJ1-3
abundance: .
CDR3aa: CASRFQGGNTIYF
CDR3nt: TGTGCCAGCAGGTTCCAGGGTGGAAACACCATATATTTT

d_gene: TRBD2
v_gene: TRBV2
j_gene: TRBJ2-5
abundance: .
CDR3aa: CASSETGGSETQYF
CDR3nt: TGTGCCAGCAGTGAAACGGGGGGGAGTGAGACCCAGTACTTC

d_gene: .
v_gene: TRBV19
j_gene: TRBJ2-1
abundance: .
CDR3aa: CASSIEAVTYNEQFF
CDR3nt: TGTGCCAGTAGTATTGAGGCGGTCACCTACAATGAGCAGTTCTTC

d_gene: .
v_gene: TRBV2
j_gene: TRBJ2-7
abundance: .
CDR3aa: CASSVMPGRRYEQYF
CDR3nt: TGTGCCAGCAGTGTTATGCCGGGACGGCGCTACGAGCAGTACTTC

d_gene: .
v_gene: TRBV19
j_gene: TRBJ2-5
abundance: .
CDR3aa: CASRGSGALETQYF
CDR3nt: TGTGCCAGTAGGGGATCAGGGGCACTGGAGACCCAGTACTTC

d_gene: .
v_gene: TRBV7-9
j_gene: TRBJ1-2
abundance: .
CDR3aa: CASSPSSVRGYTF
CDR3nt: TGTGCCAGCAGCCCGTCCTCCGTGAGGGGCTACACCTTC

d_gene: TRBD2
v_gene: TRBV10-2
j_gene: TRBJ2-2
abundance: .
CDR3aa: CASGGTRTRLNTGELFF
CDR3nt: TGCGCCAGCGGGGGGACTCGGACTAGGTTGAACACCGGGGAGCTGTTTTTT

d_gene: .
v_gene: TRBV14
j_gene: TRBJ2-4
abundance: .
CDR3aa: CASSPLAKNIQYF
CDR3nt: TGTGCCAGCAGCCCCCTCGCCAAAAACATTCAGTACTTC

d_gene: .
v_gene: TRBV19
j_gene: TRBJ1-1
abundance: few
CDR3aa: CASTRLGGNTEAFF
CDR3nt: TGTGCCAGTACCCGGCTCGGGGGGAACACTGAAGCTTTCTTT

d_gene: .
v_gene: TRBV2
j_gene: TRBJ1-2
abundance: once
CDR3aa: CASTEGSDGYTF
CDR3nt: TGTGCCAGCACCGAGGGGAGCGATGGCTACACCTTC

d_gene: TRBD2
v_gene: TRBV5-1
j_gene: TRBJ2-7
abundance: .
CDR3aa: CASSLGGGSSYEQYF
CDR3nt: TGCGCCAGCAGCTTGGGCGGGGGGAGCTCCTACGAGCAGTACTTC

d_gene: .
v_gene: TRBV5-6
j_gene: TRBJ2-7
abundance: .
CDR3aa: CARGYSYEQYF
CDR3nt: TGTGCCAGAGGATACTCCTACGAGCAGTACTTC

d_gene: TRBD1
v_gene: TRBV2
j_gene: TRBJ1-1
abundance: .
CDR3aa: CASSYGQGLGTEAFF
CDR3nt: TGTGCCAGCAGTTACGGACAGGGGCTGGGCACTGAAGCTTTCTTT

d_gene: .
v_gene: TRBV14
j_gene: TRBJ2-7
abundance: .
CDR3aa: CASSLKLVWDRPHCEQYF
CDR3nt: TGTGCCAGCAGCCTTAAATTGGTCTGGGATAGGCCTCACTGCGAGCAGTACTTC

d_gene: .
v_gene: TRBV7-9
j_gene: TRBJ1-6
abundance: once
CDR3aa: CASSLVTSYNSPLHF
CDR3nt: TGTGCCAGCAGCTTGGTAACATCGTATAATTCACCCCTCCACTTT

d_gene: .
v_gene: TRBV6-5
j_gene: TRBJ1-1
abundance: .
CDR3aa: CASSPGPGGAFF
CDR3nt: TGTGCCAGCAGCCCCGGGCCCGGCGGTGCTTTCTTT

d_gene: .
v_gene: TRBV5-6
j_gene: TRBJ2-7
abundance: .
CDR3aa: CASSLYGFPSGELRDEQYF
CDR3nt: TGTGCCAGCAGCTTGTATGGGTTTCCTAGTGGGGAACTGAGGGATGAGCAGTACTTC

d_gene: TRBD1
v_gene: TRBV6-1
j_gene: TRBJ2-2
abundance: few
CDR3aa: CASTTPGQGAGELFF
CDR3nt: TGTGCCAGCACCACACCCGGACAGGGGGCAGGGGAGCTGTTTTTT